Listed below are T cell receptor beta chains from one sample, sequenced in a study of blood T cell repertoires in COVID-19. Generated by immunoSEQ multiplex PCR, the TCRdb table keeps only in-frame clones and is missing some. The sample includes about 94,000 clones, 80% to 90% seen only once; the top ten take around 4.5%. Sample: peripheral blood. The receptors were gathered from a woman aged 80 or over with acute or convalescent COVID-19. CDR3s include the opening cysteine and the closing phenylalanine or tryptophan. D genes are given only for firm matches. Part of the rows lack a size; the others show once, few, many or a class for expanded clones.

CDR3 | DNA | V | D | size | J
CASSLTGQPQHF | TGTGCCAGCAGTCTGACAGGGCAGCCCCAGCATTTT | TRBV12-3/TRBV12-4 | TRBD1 | - | TRBJ1-5
CASSSRTSGGAKTDTQYF | TGTGCCAGCAGCTCCCGGACTAGCGGGGGGGCTAAAACAGATACGCAGTATTTT | TRBV13 | TRBD2 | - | TRBJ2-3
CASRRTGRANGYTF | TGTGCCAGCCGTCGGACAGGGAGGGCAAATGGCTACACCTTC | TRBV25-1 | TRBD1 | - | TRBJ1-2
CASSLTGVSYNEQFF | TGTGCCAGCAGCTTGACAGGGGTGTCCTACAATGAGCAGTTCTTC | TRBV5-5 | TRBD1 | few | TRBJ2-1
CAWSEGVAVNIQYF | TGTGCCTGGAGTGAGGGGGTGGCGGTAAACATTCAGTACTTC | TRBV30 | - | - | TRBJ2-4
CASSQGRDRLYEQYF | TGTGCCAGCAGCCAAGGTAGGGACAGGCTGTACGAGCAGTACTTC | TRBV14 | TRBD1 | few | TRBJ2-7
CASGPSGQETQYF | TGTGCTAGTGGTCCTAGCGGTCAAGAGACCCAGTACTTC | TRBV12-5 | TRBD2 | - | TRBJ2-5
CASSQGATRGHYEQYF | TGTGCCAGCAGCCAGGGAGCCACGAGGGGACACTACGAGCAGTACTTC | TRBV3-1/TRBV3-2 | - | - | TRBJ2-7
CASREAGEDNEQFF | TGTGCCAGCAGAGAGGCGGGAGAGGACAATGAGCAGTTCTTC | TRBV6-6 | TRBD2 | - | TRBJ2-1
CASSLVGASYGGTLHF | TGCGCCAGCAGCCTCGTAGGGGCCAGCTATGGTGGGACCCTCCACTTT | TRBV4-1 | - | - | TRBJ1-6
CASSPKGTPGHEQYF | TGCGCCAGCAGCCCTAAGGGGACTCCAGGACACGAGCAGTACTTC | TRBV4-1 | - | - | TRBJ2-7
CATDRQGVNEKLFF | TGTGCCACCGACCGACAGGGTGTCAATGAAAAACTGTTTTTT | TRBV28 | TRBD1 | - | TRBJ1-4
CASSLTGSAGNYEQYF | TGTGCCAGCAGCTTAACGGGGTCGGCAGGGAACTACGAGCAGTACTTC | TRBV7-3 | - | - | TRBJ2-7
CASSLTPVAGASSTDTQYF | TGTGCCAGCAGCTTAACACCAGTAGCGGGGGCCTCTAGCACAGATACGCAGTATTTT | TRBV7-3 | TRBD2 | - | TRBJ2-3
CASSLSTGGFNEKLFF | TGCGCCAGCAGCCTATCGACAGGGGGATTTAATGAAAAACTGTTTTTT | TRBV5-1 | TRBD1 | - | TRBJ1-4
CASIAGYPYNEQFF | TGTGCCAGCATCGCGGGATACCCCTACAATGAGCAGTTCTTC | TRBV6-5 | - | - | TRBJ2-1
CASGLDSGAAYGYTF | TGTGCTAGTGGTTTGGATTCAGGGGCAGCCTATGGCTACACCTTC | TRBV12-5 | - | - | TRBJ1-2
CASSVGPPGSLYEQYF | TGTGCCAGCAGCGTAGGACCCCCAGGATCTCTCTACGAGCAGTACTTC | TRBV9 | - | few | TRBJ2-7
CASSHETVNYGYTF | TGTGCCAGCAGCCACGAGACAGTTAACTATGGCTACACCTTC | TRBV11-2 | - | - | TRBJ1-2
CASRRLAGNSYNEQFF | TGTGCCAGCAGGCGACTAGCGGGGAACTCCTACAATGAGCAGTTCTTC | TRBV2 | TRBD2 | - | TRBJ2-1